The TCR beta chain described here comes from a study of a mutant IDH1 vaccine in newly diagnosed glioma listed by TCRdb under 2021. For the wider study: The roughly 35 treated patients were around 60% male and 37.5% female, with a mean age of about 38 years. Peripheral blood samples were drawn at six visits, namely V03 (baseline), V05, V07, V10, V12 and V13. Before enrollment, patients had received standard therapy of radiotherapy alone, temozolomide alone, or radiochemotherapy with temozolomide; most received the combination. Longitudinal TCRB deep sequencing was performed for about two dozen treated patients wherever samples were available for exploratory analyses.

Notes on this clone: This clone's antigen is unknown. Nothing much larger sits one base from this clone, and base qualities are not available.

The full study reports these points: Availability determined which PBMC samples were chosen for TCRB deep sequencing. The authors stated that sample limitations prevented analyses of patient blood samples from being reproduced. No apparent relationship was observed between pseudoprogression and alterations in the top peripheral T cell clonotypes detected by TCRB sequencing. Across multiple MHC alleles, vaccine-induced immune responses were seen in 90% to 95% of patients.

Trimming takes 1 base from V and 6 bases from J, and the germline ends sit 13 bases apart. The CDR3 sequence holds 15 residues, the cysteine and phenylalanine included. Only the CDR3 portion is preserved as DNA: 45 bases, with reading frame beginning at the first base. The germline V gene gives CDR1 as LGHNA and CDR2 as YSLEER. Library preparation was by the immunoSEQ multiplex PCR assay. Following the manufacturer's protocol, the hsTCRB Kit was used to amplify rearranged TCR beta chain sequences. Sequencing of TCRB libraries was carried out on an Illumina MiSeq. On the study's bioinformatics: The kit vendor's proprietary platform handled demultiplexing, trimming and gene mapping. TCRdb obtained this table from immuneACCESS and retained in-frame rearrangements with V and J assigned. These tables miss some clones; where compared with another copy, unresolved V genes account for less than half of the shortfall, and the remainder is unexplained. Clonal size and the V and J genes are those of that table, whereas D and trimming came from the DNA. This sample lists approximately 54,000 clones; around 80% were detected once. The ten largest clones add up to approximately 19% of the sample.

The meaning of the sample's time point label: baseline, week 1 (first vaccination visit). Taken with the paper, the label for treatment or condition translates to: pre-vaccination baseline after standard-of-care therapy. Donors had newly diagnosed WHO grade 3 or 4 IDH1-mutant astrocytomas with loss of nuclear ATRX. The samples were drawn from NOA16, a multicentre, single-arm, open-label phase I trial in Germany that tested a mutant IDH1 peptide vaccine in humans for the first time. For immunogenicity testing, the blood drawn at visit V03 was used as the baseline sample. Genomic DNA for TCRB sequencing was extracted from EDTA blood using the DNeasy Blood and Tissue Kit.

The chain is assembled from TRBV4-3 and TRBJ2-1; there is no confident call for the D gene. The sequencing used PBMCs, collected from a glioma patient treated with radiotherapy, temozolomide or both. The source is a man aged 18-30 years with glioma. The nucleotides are TGCGCCAGCAGCCAAGGGGTGGTCGGCCTCAATGAGCAGTTCTTC. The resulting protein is CASSQGVVGLNEQFF.